This TCR beta chain came from a study of blood T cell repertoires in COVID-19 (TCRdb year 2020). Context from the whole study: Collaborator samples came from the United States, Italy and Spain and covered acute and convalescent phases of COVID-19. The prospective study material was composed of cDNA or gDNA derived from T cells, B-cell-depleted T cells, or PBMCs. The dataset comprised deeply sampled blood TCRbeta repertoires from subjects exposed to, actively infected with, or recovered from COVID-19. The repertoires were released in a freely available public database meant as a resource for research on the immune response to SARS-CoV-2. Samples came from the ongoing ImmuneRACE study (first 160 participants) plus 1,254 subjects from 6 global collaborators. A de-identified subject ID, COVID-19 status, age in years and sex were almost always included in the sample metadata. Where available, HLA class I and class II types were taken from metadata supplied by the sample provider and were not determined by assay-based typing.

This clone was found a few times. The target of this receptor is not known. It has no much larger one-base neighbor in the sample; base qualities were not kept. Broad study findings and their caveats: The quantity of clinical and demographic metadata differed by source and by participant and was supplied without curation.

In Seattle, one collaborating source enrolled patients while the infection was active and tracked those patients longitudinally over the course of disease. Whole blood was collected in K2EDTA tubes by collaborating institutions according to the institutions' own protocols. For TCRbeta analysis, collaborators shipped samples in one of three forms: frozen whole blood, isolated PBMCs, or DNA extracted from either of those sample types. Taken from the germline V gene, the CDR1 and CDR2 loops are SGHTA and FQGNSA. The junction shows trimming of 5 bases on V and 0 bases on J, and the gene matches do not reach 6 bases of it. From cysteine to phenylalanine, the CDR3 is 16 amino acids long. The DNA shown is the 48-base CDR3, in frame from base 1. TCRbeta CDR3 regions were amplified from genomic DNA using the immunoSEQ Assay, a bias-controlled multiplex PCR. On the study's bioinformatics: The number of nucleated cells in each sample was estimated by amplification of reference gene primers within the assay. Sequence reads were collapsed and filtered to measure the absolute abundance of every unique TCRbeta CDR3 rearrangement. For each sample, productive Simpson clonality was calculated by taking the square root of Simpson's diversity index across productive rearrangements. The source is immuneACCESS, and TCRdb retained only in-frame sequences with V and J called. Part of the clones is not carried over; for the studies checked, unresolved V genes explain less than half of this, and the remainder is unexplained. The V and J calls and clone size were taken over from that table, and D and trimming were inferred from the DNA. The sample includes 150,000 to 200,000 clones, with 79% observed a single time. The ten largest make up about 6.5% of the sample.

The clonotype originates from a woman aged 40 to 55 with COVID-19, enrolled during active disease. In this chain, TRBV7-2 is recombined with TRBJ2-2, and 7 bases in between align with TRBD1. Sequenced: peripheral blood. In nucleotides, the sequence is TGTGCCAGCAGCGCAACCGGGACAGCGAACACCGGGGAGCTGTTTTTT. It translates as CASSATGTANTGELFF.